This entry describes one TCR beta chain. What it binds is unknown. Sampled while nominally healthy, donors likely had unrecorded immune exposures. Primers included in the PCR were 60 Vbeta and 13 Jbeta primers. Here immunoSEQ multiplex PCR was the method, and the copy in TCRdb shows in-frame clones only, minus some. The table shows approximately 120,000 clones, with about 70% occurring only once. The sample comes from a study of cytomegalovirus exposure and HLA in healthy donors. Findings and limits, study-wide: Rare TCR sequences dominated, though some public TCRs recurred in many donors. Fewer N-insertions than the approximately 610-donor mean were reportedly shown by an Asian-associated ancestry cluster in a later analysis.

The sequenced material came from PBMCs. This TCR came from a human donor in good health.

CDR3 nucleotide sequence: TGCGCCAGCAGCTTGGATGCAGGGGCCCACCTCTCTGGAAACACCATATATTTT. As protein: CASSLDAGAHLSGNTIYF. The V and J genes are TRBV5-1 and TRBJ1-3; TRBD1 might be the D (6 bases). V was trimmed by 0 bases and J by 0 bases, leaving 16 bases between them. The CDR3 loop spans 18 amino acids. Germline CDR1 and CDR2: SGHRS and YFSETQ. Full variable domain (missing parts from reference TRBV5-1 and TRBJ1-3): KAGVTQTPRYLIKTRGQQVTLSCSPISGHRSVSWYQQTPGQGLQFLFEYFSETQRNKGNFPGRFSGRQFSNSRSEMNVSTLELGDSALYLCASSLDAGAHLSGNTIYFGEGSWLTVV.